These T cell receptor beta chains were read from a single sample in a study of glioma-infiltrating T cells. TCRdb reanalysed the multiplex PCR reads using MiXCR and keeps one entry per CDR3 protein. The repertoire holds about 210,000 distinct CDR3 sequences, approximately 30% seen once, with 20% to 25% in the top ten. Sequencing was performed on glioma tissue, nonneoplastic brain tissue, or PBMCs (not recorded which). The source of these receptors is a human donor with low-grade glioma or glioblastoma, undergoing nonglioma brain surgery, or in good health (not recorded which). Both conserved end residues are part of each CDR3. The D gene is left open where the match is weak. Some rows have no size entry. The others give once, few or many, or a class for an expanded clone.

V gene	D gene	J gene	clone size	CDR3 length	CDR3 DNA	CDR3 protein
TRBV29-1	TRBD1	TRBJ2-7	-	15	TGCAGCGTTGACGAAAGACAGGGACCCTACAATGAGCAGTACTTC	CSVDERQGPYNEQYF
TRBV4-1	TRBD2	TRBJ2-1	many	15	TGCGCCAGCAGACGAGCGGGGGGGACTTACAATGAGCAGTTCTTC	CASRRAGGTYNEQFF
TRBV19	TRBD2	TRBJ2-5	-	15	TGTGCCAGTAAACACAGCGGGGGTTCCGAAGAGACCCAGTACTTC	CASKHSGGSEETQYF
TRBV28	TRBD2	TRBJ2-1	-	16	TGTGCCAGCAGTCCGCCCGGCGGGAGGGCCATCAATGAGCAGTTCTTC	CASSPPGGRAINEQFF
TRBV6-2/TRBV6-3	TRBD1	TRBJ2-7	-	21	TGTGCCAGCAGTTCCATACACTCGGGACAGGGATTAAGGGTGAGCTCCTACGGGCAGTACTTC	CASSSIHSGQGLRVSSYGQYF
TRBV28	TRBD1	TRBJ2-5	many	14	TGTGCCAGCAGACTGACAGGGGGCGGGGAGACCCAGTACTTC	CASRLTGGGETQYF
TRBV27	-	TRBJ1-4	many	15	TGTGCCAGCAGTTTCTCGCCACAGGGTAATGAAAAACTGTTTTTT	CASSFSPQGNEKLFF
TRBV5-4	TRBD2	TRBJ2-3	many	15	TGTGCCAGCAGCTTGGACGGGAGGGACACAGATACGCAGTATTTT	CASSLDGRDTDTQYF
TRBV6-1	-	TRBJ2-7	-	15	TGTGCCAGCAGTTTCCGGGCCCTAACGCGCAACGAGCAGTACTTC	CASSFRALTRNEQYF
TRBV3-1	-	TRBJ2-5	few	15	TGTGCCAGCAGCCAGAATGGACTACCGACGGAGACCCAGTACTTC	CASSQNGLPTETQYF
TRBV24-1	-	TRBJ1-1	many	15	TGTGCCACCAGTTCAGGGAGGGCGAGGGACACTGAAGCTTTCTTT	CATSSGRARDTEAFF
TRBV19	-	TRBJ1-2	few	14	TGTGCCAGTAGTATCCCAGGGACGGAGGAAGGCTACACCTTC	CASSIPGTEEGYTF
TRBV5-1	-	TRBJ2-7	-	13	TGCGCCAGCAGCTTGGAGCAGACCTACGAGCAGTACTTC	CASSLEQTYEQYF
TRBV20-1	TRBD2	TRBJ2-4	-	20	TGCAGTGCTAGAGAGGCGGGGGGACTAGGACCCTCACCAGCCAAAAACATTCAGTACTTC	CSAREAGGLGPSPAKNIQYF
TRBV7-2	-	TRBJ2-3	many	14	TGTGCCAGCAGCTTAGGTGCTCGCACAGATACGCAGTATTTT	CASSLGARTDTQYF
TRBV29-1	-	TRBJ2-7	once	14	TGCAGCGTTGTGGTCGGGACTGCCTCCTACGAGCAGTACTTC	CSVVVGTASYEQYF
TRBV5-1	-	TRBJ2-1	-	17	TGCGCCAGCAGCCTGGGTTCCGGAGGAGGGGGGGCCGATGAGCAGTTCTTC	CASSLGSGGGGADEQFF
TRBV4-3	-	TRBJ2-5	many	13	TGCGCCAGCAGCCAAGAAGGAGAACGGACCCAGTACTTC	CASSQEGERTQYF
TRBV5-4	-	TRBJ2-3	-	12	TGTGCCAGCAGCCCCCAAACAGATAAGCAGTATTTT	CASSPQTDKQYF
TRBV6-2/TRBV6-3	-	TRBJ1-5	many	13	TGTGCCAGCAGTTTCGGCGCGCGGCAGCCCCAGCATTTT	CASSFGARQPQHF
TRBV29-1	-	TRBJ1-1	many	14	TGCAGCGTTGAAGATCGTGGGTTCCACACTGAAGCTTTCTTT	CSVEDRGFHTEAFF
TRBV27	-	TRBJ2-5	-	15	TGTGCCAGCAGTTTATGGGGTTCCCTCACAGAGACCCAGTACTTC	CASSLWGSLTETQYF
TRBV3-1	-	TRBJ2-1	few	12	TGTGCCAGCAGCCAAGAGGTTAATGAGCAGTTCTTC	CASSQEVNEQFF
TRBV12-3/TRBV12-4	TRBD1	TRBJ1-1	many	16	TGTGCCAGCAGTTTCCTTGGACAGGGGGCGAGCACTGAAGCTTTCTTT	CASSFLGQGASTEAFF
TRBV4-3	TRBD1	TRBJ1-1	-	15	TGCGCCAGCCGCCAACCGGGACAGGAGAACACTGAAGCTTTCTTT	CASRQPGQENTEAFF
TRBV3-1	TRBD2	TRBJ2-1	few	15	TGTGCCAGCAGCCCCGCGGGGGGTCCTAGCAATGAGCAGTTCTTC	CASSPAGGPSNEQFF
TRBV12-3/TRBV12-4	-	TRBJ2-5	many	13	TGTGCCAGCAGTTATGTGACAGTAGAGACCCAGTACTTC	CASSYVTVETQYF
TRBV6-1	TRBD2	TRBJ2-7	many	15	TGTGCCAGCAGTGAAAGACTAGCGGGCATATACGAGCAGTACTTC	CASSERLAGIYEQYF
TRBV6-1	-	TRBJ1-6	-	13	TGTGCTAGCAGCGGGACATGGCAATCACCCCTCCACTTT	CASSGTWQSPLHF
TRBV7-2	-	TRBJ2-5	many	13	TGTGCCAGCAGGTCAGGGAACCAAGAGACCCAGTACTTC	CASRSGNQETQYF
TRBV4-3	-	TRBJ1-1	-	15	TGCGCCAGCAGCCAAGATAGGTCCGTGGATACTGAAGCTTTCTTT	CASSQDRSVDTEAFF
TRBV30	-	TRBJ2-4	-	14	TGTGCCTGGATGGGGGACGGCGGGCAAAACATTCAGTACTTC	CAWMGDGGQNIQYF
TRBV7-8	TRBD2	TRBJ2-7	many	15	TGTGCCAGCAGCTCCGGGACTAGCGGTTACTACGAGCAGTACTTC	CASSSGTSGYYEQYF
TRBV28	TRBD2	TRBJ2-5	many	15	TGTGCCACTTCACTTCTAGCGGGCCCCCAAGAGACCCAGTACTTC	CATSLLAGPQETQYF
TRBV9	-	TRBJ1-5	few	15	TGTGCCAGCAGCGCATCGGACAGTAGCAATCAGCCCCAGCATTTT	CASSASDSSNQPQHF
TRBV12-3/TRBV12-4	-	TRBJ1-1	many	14	TGTGCCAGCAGGCCGTTCCCCTCGAACACTGAAGCTTTCTTT	CASRPFPSNTEAFF
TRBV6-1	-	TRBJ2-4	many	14	TGTGCCAGCAGTGAAACTAGCCTCAAAAACATTCAGTACTTC	CASSETSLKNIQYF
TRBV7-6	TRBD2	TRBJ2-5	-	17	TGTGCCAGCAGCTTAGTGGGGACTAGCGGGAGTTTAGAGACCCAGTACTTC	CASSLVGTSGSLETQYF
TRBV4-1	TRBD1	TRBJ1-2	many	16	TGCGCCAGCAGCCCTGGACAGGGGATGGAAAGTTATGGCTACACCTTC	CASSPGQGMESYGYTF
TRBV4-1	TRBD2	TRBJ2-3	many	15	TGCGCCAGCAGCGAGCGACTAGCGGGAGAAGATACGCAGTATTTT	CASSERLAGEDTQYF
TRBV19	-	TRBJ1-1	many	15	TGTGCCAGTAGTGGCAAAACCGGCCAACACTCTGAAGCTTTCTTT	CASSGKTGQHSEAFF
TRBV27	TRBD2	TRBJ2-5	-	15	TGTGCCAGCAGTTCTCGTCTAGCGGGAGGAGAGACCCAGTACTTC	CASSSRLAGGETQYF
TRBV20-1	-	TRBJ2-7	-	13	TGCAGTGCTCCCGGGATAGGGGGGTACGAGAAGTACTTC	CSAPGIGGYEKYF
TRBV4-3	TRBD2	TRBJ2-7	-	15	TGCGCCAGCAGCCAAGATAGCCTAGCGGGAGGCGAGCAGTACTTC	CASSQDSLAGGEQYF
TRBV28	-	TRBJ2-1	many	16	TGTGCCAGCAGTAGTTTTGGGGGGAGCTCCTACAATGAGCAGTTCTTC	CASSSFGGSSYNEQFF
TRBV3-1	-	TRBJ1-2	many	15	TGTGCCAGCAGCCAAGATACCATCAGGAGGCGAGGCTACACCTTC	CASSQDTIRRRGYTF
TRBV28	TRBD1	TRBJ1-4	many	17	TGTGCCAGCAGTTCATTGGGACAGGGGGATAGCCGCGGAAAACTGTTTTTT	CASSSLGQGDSRGKLFF
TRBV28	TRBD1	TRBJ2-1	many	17	TGTGCCAGCAGTACATACAGGGGATTTGGCCTCTCCAATGAGCAGTTCTTC	CASSTYRGFGLSNEQFF
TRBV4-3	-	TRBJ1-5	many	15	TGCGCCAGCAGCCCCAGTATCCTTGGCTATCAGCCCCAGCATTTT	CASSPSILGYQPQHF
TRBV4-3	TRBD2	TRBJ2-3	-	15	TGCGCCAGCAGCCAAGATAGCGGGAGTCCTGATACGCAGTATTTT	CASSQDSGSPDTQYF
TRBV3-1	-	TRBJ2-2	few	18	TGTGCCAGCAGAGAAGAGCGTCGGGGTTCCTGGTCCACCGGGGAGCTGTTTTTT	CASREERRGSWSTGELFF
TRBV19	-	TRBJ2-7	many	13	TGTGCCAGTAGTCCCGGGACACCCTACGAGCAGTACTTC	CASSPGTPYEQYF
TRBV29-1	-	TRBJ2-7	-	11	TGCAGCGGTAAGGGCCGCTACGAGCAGTACTTC	CSGKGRYEQYF
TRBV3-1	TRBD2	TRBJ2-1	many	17	TGTGCCAGCAGAGGGGGGGGACTAGCGTGGACTCGGGATGAGCAGTTCTTC	CASRGGGLAWTRDEQFF
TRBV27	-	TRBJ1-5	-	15	TGTGCCAGCAGTTCGACACACCTTAGCAATCAGCCCCATCATTTT	CASSSTHLSNQPHHF